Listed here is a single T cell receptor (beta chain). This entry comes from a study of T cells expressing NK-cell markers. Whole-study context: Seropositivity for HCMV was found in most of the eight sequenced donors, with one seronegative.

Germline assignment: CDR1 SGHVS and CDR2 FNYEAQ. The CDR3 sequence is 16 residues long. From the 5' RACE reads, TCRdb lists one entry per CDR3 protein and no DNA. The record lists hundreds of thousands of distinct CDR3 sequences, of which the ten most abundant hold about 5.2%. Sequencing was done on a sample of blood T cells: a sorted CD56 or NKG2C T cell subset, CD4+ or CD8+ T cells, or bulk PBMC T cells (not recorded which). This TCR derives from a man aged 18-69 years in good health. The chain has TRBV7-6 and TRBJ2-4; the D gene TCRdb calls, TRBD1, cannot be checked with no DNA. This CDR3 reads CASSWGQHGTKNIQYF. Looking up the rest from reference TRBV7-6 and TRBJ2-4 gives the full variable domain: GAGVSQSPRYKVTKRGQDVALRCDPISGHVSLYWYRQALGQGPEFLTYFNYEAQQDKSGLPNDRFSAERPEGSISTLTIQRTEQRDSAMYRCASSWGQHGTKNIQYFGAGTRLSVL.